The source of this TCR beta chain is a study of T cell repertoires in cytomegalovirus infection. For the study at large: CMV infection and matching HLA type were both indicated by public TCR beta signatures.

The CDR3 is 13 amino acids. V lost 6 bases and J lost 8; bases outside the gene matches: 9. This clonotype has at least ten counts. Antigen specificity is unknown. One entry per CDR3 protein, called by TCRdb with MiXCR from the reads. The table lists approximately 290,000 distinct CDR3 sequences, more than 20% of them singletons. Study-level findings and limits: Dominant in the ex vivo response were TCR beta clonotypes restricted by HLA-C and specific for CMV.

The origin of this receptor is a human donor in good health (CMV status not recorded). Some clones in this sample may be carry-over from other donors' samples. Sequenced input: PBMCs. This chain connects TRBV12-3 or TRBV12-4 to TRBJ1-1, with 7 positions matching TRBD1. CDR3 in amino acids: CASSQHRGVEAFF. The CDR3, as DNA: TGTGCCAGCAGCCAACACAGGGGCGTGGAAGCTTTCTTT.